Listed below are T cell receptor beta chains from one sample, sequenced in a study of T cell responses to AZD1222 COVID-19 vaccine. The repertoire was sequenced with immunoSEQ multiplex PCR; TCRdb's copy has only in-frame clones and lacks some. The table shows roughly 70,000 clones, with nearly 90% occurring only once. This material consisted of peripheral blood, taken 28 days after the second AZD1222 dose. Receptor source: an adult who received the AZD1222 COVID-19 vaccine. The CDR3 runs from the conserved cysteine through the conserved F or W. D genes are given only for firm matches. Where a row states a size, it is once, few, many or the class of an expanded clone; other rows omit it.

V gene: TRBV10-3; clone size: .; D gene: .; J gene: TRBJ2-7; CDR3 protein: CAISESSASTRGDEQYF; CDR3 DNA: TGTGCCATCAGTGAGTCGAGTGCTAGCACGAGGGGGGACGAGCAGTACTTC
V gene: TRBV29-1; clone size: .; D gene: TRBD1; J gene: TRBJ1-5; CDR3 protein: CSVGQGDQPQHF; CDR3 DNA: TGCAGCGTCGGACAGGGGGATCAGCCCCAGCATTTT
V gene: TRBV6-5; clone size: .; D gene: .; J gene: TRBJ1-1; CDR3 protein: CASRSLTVPEAFF; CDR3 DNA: TGTGCCAGCAGGTCCTTGACAGTCCCTGAAGCTTTCTTT
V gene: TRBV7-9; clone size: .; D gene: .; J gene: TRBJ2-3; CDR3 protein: CASSSRHSAGDTQYF; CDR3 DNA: TGTGCCAGCAGCTCCCGGCATAGCGCTGGGGATACGCAGTATTTT
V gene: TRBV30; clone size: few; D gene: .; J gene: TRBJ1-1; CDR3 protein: CAWSDGPPTVNTEAFF; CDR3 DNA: TGTGCCTGGAGTGACGGACCGCCAACCGTGAACACTGAAGCTTTCTTT
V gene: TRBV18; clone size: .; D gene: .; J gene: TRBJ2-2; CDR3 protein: CASWMGHTGELFF; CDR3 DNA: TGTGCCAGCTGGATGGGTCACACCGGGGAGCTGTTTTTT
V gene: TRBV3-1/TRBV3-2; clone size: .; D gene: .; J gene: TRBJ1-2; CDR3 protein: CASSPRGFGGYTF; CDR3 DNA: TGTGCCAGCAGCCCCAGGGGTTTCGGGGGCTACACCTTC
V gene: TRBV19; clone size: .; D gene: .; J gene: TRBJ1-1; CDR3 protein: CASSLQGNTEAFF; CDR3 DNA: TGTGCCAGTAGTCTACAGGGGAACACTGAAGCTTTCTTT
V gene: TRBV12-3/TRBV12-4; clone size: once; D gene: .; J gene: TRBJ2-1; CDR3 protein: CASGSSYNEQFF; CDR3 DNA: TGTGCCAGCGGCAGCTCCTACAATGAGCAGTTCTTC
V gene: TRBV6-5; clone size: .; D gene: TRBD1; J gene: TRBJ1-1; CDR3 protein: CASNTGEATEAFF; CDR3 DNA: TGTGCCAGCAATACAGGGGAGGCCACTGAAGCTTTCTTT
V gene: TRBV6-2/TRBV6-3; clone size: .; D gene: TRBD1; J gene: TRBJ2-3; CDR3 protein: CASSYGQGTDTQYF; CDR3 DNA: TGTGCCAGCAGTTACGGACAGGGCACAGATACGCAGTATTTT
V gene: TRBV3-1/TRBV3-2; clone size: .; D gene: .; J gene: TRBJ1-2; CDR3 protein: CASSQGGIVGDGYTF; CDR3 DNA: TGTGCCAGCAGCCAAGGAGGGATTGTCGGCGATGGCTACACCTTC
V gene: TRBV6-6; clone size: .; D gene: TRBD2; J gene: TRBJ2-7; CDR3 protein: CASRVREVYEQYF; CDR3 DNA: TGTGCCAGCAGGGTTCGGGAGGTCTACGAGCAGTACTTC
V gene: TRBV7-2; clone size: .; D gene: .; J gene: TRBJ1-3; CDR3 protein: CASSLGEGNTIYF; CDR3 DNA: TGTGCCAGCAGCTTAGGGGAAGGAAACACCATATATTTT
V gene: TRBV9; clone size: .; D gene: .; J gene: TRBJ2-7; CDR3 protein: CASSVAQGMGYEQYF; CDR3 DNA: TGTGCCAGCAGCGTAGCGCAGGGAATGGGCTACGAGCAGTACTTC
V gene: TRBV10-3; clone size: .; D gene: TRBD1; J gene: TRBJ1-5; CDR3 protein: CAISEVGTGGVGNQPQHF; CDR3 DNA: TGTGCCATCAGTGAGGTCGGGACAGGGGGCGTCGGCAATCAGCCCCAGCATTTT
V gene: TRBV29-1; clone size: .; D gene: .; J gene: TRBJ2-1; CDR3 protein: CSVEDRTGEQFF; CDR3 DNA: TGCAGCGTTGAAGATCGGACGGGGGAGCAGTTCTTC
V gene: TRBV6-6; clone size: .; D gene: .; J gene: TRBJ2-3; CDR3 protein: CASSYRATDTQYF; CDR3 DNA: TGTGCCAGCAGTTACAGGGCCACAGATACGCAGTATTTT
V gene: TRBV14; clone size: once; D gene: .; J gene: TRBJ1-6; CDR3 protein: CASSQGQGINSPLHF; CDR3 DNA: TGTGCCAGCAGCCAAGGGCAGGGTATCAATTCACCCCTCCACTTT
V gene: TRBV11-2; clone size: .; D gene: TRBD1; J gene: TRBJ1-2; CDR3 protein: CASSPGTGVYGYTF; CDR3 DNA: TGTGCCAGCAGCCCCGGGACAGGCGTTTATGGCTACACCTTC
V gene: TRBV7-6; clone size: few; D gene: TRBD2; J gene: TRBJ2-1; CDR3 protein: CASSWPPSGTNNEQFF; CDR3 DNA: TGTGCCAGCAGCTGGCCCCCTAGCGGGACTAACAATGAGCAGTTCTTC
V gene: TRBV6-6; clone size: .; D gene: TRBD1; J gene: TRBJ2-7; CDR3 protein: CASILGQGTYEQYF; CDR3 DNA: TGTGCCAGCATCCTCGGACAGGGCACCTACGAGCAGTACTTC
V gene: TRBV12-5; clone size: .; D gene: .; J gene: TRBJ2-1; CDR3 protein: CASGLVHFEQGAYNEQFF; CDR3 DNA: TGTGCTAGTGGTTTGGTACATTTCGAACAGGGAGCCTACAATGAGCAGTTCTTC